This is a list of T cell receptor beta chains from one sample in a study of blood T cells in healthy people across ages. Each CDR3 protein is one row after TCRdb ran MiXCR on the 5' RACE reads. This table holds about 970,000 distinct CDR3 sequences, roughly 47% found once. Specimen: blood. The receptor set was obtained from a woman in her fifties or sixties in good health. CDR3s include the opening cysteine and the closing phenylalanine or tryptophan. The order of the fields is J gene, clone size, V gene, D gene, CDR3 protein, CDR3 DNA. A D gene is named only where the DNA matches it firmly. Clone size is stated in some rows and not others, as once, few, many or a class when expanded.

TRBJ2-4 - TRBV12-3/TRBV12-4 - CASSLWGQAKNIQYF TGTGCCAGCAGTTTATGGGGTCAGGCGAAAAACATTCAGTACTTC
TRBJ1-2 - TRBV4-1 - CASSQVNQGQPRRGYTF TGCGCCAGCAGCCAAGTTAACCAAGGACAACCCCGTAGGGGCTACACCTTC
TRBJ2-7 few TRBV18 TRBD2 CASSPSSSGYEQYF TGTGCCAGCTCACCAAGTTCTAGCGGCTACGAGCAGTACTTC
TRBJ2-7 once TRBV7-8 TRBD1 CASGTGQGGAYEQYF TGTGCCAGCGGCACGGGACAGGGGGGTGCCTACGAGCAGTACTTC
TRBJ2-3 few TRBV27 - CASIPRDPLTDTQYF TGTGCCAGCATCCCGAGGGACCCGCTCACAGATACGCAGTATTTT
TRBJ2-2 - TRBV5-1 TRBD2 CASSFTSGSSGELFF TGCGCCAGCAGCTTCACTAGCGGGAGCTCCGGGGAGCTGTTTTTT
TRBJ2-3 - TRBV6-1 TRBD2 CASITSGARTDTQYF TGTGCCAGCATAACGAGCGGGGCCCGCACAGATACGCAGTATTTT
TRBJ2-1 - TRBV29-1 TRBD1 CSVDTGGYEQFF TGCAGCGTTGACACAGGGGGCTACGAGCAGTTCTTC
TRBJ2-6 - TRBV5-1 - CASSRSGLKNSGANVLTF TGCGCCAGCAGCCGGTCGGGTTTGAAGAACTCTGGGGCCAACGTCCTGACTTTC
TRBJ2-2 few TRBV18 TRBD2 CASSPFQTSGDTGELFF TGTGCCAGCTCACCTTTTCAGACTAGCGGGGACACCGGGGAGCTGTTTTTT
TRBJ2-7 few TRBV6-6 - CASRRDTRVNEQYF TGTGCCAGCAGACGCGACACCCGAGTGAACGAGCAGTACTTC
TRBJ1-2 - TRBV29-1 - CSVPLSFLGYTF TGCAGCGTGCCCCTCTCATTTCTCGGCTACACCTTC
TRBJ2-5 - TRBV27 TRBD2 CASSRPGLAGEETQYF TGTGCCAGCAGTCGCCCGGGACTAGCGGGAGAAGAGACCCAGTACTTC
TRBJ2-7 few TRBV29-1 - CSVEDPAYEQYF TGCAGCGTTGAAGATCCAGCGTACGAGCAGTACTTC
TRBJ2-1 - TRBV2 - CASKDSGYNEQFF TGTGCCAGTAAAGATTCCGGGTACAATGAGCAGTTCTTC
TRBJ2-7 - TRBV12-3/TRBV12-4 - CASNQGGNSYEQYF TGTGCCAGCAATCAGGGGGGGAACTCCTACGAGCAGTACTTC
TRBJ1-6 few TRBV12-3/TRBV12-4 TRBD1 CASSDRGVNSPLHF TGTGCCAGCAGCGACAGGGGGGTAAATTCACCCCTCCACTTT
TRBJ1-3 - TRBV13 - CASSPISGNTIYF TGTGCCAGCAGCCCGATCTCTGGAAACACCATATATTTT
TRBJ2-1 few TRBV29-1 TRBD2 CSVEKTSGNDNEQFF TGCAGCGTGGAAAAGACTAGCGGGAACGACAATGAGCAGTTCTTC
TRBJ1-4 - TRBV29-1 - CSGGQTNEKLFF TGCAGCGGAGGACAGACTAATGAAAAACTGTTTTTT
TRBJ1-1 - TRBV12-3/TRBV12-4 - CASSLARWENTEAFF TGTGCCAGCAGTTTAGCGCGTTGGGAGAACACTGAAGCTTTCTTT
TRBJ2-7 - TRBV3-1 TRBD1 CASSHIGTDLRGQYF TGTGCCAGCAGCCACATAGGGACAGATCTACGAGGGCAGTACTTC
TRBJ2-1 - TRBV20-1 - CSANRDLKHGNEQFF TGCAGTGCTAACCGGGACCTAAAGCATGGGAATGAGCAGTTCTTC
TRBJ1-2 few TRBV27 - CASSLEPRAGYTF TGTGCCAGCAGTTTAGAGCCACGAGCTGGCTACACCTTC
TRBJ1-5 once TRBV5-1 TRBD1 CASSPQGGAGQPQHF TGCGCCAGCAGCCCCCAGGGGGGCGCGGGTCAGCCCCAGCATTTT
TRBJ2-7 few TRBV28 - CASSQQGVEQYF TGTGCCAGCAGTCAGCAGGGTGTGGAGCAGTACTTC
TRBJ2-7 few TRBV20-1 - CSARVPLAGTYEQYF TGCAGTGCTAGAGTCCCACTAGCAGGAACCTACGAGCAGTACTTC
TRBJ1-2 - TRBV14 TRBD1 CASSKAGQSNYGYTF TGTGCCAGCAGCAAGGCGGGACAGTCTAACTATGGCTACACCTTC
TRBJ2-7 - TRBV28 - CASSERRWIQYF TGTGCCAGCAGTGAGCGGAGGTGGATTCAGTACTTC
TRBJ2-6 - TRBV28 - CASTGDSSGANVLTF TGTGCCAGCACAGGGGATTCCTCTGGGGCCAACGTCCTGACTTTC
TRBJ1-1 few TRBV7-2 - CASSIQGGDGTEAFF TGTGCCAGCAGCATCCAAGGGGGGGACGGCACTGAAGCTTTCTTT
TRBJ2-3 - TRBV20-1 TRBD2 CSAVTSGRPSRSTQYF TGCAGTGCCGTGACTAGCGGGAGGCCTTCCAGATCCACGCAGTATTTT
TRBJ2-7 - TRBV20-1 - CSAEQGYEQYF TGCAGTGCTGAACAAGGGTACGAGCAGTACTTC
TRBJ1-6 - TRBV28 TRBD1 CASSLPKGADNSPLHF TGTGCCAGCAGTTTGCCGAAGGGGGCGGATAATTCACCCCTCCACTTT
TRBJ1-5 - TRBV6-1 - CASARQRTGTSNQPQHF TGTGCCAGCGCCCGTCAAAGGACTGGTACTAGCAATCAGCCCCAGCATTTT
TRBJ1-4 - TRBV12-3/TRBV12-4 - CASSPDGALGKLFF TGTGCCAGCAGTCCAGACGGTGCTCTGGGAAAACTGTTTTTT
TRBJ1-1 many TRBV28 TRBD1 CASSNYRGNTEAFF TGTGCCAGCAGTAACTACAGGGGGAACACTGAAGCTTTCTTT
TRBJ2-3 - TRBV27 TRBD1 CASSGGFVGQGTDTQYF TGTGCCAGCAGTGGGGGTTTTGTCGGACAGGGCACAGATACGCAGTATTTT
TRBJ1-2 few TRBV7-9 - CASSRQRTDYGYTF TGTGCCAGCAGTCGACAGCGGACCGACTATGGCTACACCTTC
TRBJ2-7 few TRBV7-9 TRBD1 CASSLTTGLDEQYF TGTGCCAGCAGCTTAACGACAGGGTTGGACGAGCAGTACTTC